This T cell receptor (beta chain) came from a study of cytotoxic CD8 clonotypes in ibrutinib-treated CLL. Findings and limits, study-wide: In comparison with age-matched healthy donors, baseline clonality was higher and tracked circulating CD8+ T-cell counts. Public clonotypes showed up rarely, and on treatment they shrank or held steady. Having risen at ibrutinib response, clonality had fallen back toward baseline by progression.

Measured with immunoSEQ multiplex PCR; TCRdb has only the in-frame clones, and not every one. The sample gives roughly 130,000 clones, roughly 83% of which show up once; roughly 12% is in the top ten. This CDR3 comprises 14 residues. Trimming stripped 5 bases from V and 4 bases from J, with 12 bases between. The germline V gene encodes CDR1 SGHAT and CDR2 FQNNGV. The authors obtained roughly 2 micrograms of genomic DNA from cryopreserved PBMCs for TCR beta libraries. On this clone itself: Its antigen remains unidentified.

The chain employs TRBV11-2 and TRBJ2-1; a weak D match, TRBD2 (6 bases). This receptor was obtained from a human donor with chronic lymphocytic leukemia. The sample in question was PBMCs, obtained after 12 months of ibrutinib treatment. The CDR3 DNA is TGTGCCAGCAGCCCCAGGCGGGGATACAATGAGCAGTTCTTC. Amino acids: CASSPRRGYNEQFF. Full variable domain (missing parts from reference TRBV11-2 and TRBJ2-1): EAGVAQSPRYKIIEKRQSVAFWCNPISGHATLYWYQQILGQGPKLLIQFQNNGVVDDSQLPKDRFSAERLKGVDSTLKIQPAKLEDSAVYLCASSPRRGYNEQFFGPGTRLTVL.